The 14 T cell receptor beta chains listed next were all sequenced from one sample in a study of T cell responses to AZD1222 COVID-19 vaccine. Only in-frame clones appear in the TCRdb table, and some are missing; sequencing was by immunoSEQ multiplex PCR. The data show around 140,000 clones, 85% to 95% seen once. The source material was peripheral blood, sampled after recovery from COVID-19. Every receptor here comes from an adult who had recovered from COVID-19.

In DNA, the CDR3 is TGCGCCAGCAGCTCCCGGGAGACCTATAATTCACCCCTCCACTTT. Its protein is CASSSRETYNSPLHF. The chain links TRBV5-1 to TRBJ1-6; D unclear. The CDR3 covers 15 residues. Germline CDR1 SGHRS, CDR2 YFSETQ. V was pared by 3 bases and J by 2 bases, with 9 bases between.

This chain links TRBV5-1 with TRBJ1-6; the match to TRBD1 covers 9 bases. Trimming removed 3 bases from V and 7 bases from J; junction bases left unmatched: 8. The germline CDR1 and CDR2 sequences are SGHRS and YFSETQ. The CDR3 has 16 amino acids. The CDR3 loop is CASSSRGTGKNSPLHF. The CDR3 DNA is TGCGCCAGCAGCTCGAGGGGGACAGGGAAGAATTCACCCCTCCACTTT.

CDR3 protein: CASTNRAGIGAEAFF. CDR3 sequence (DNA): TGTGCCAGCACTAACAGGGCCGGGATAGGGGCTGAAGCTTTCTTT. The J gene is TRBJ1-1, the V gene TRBV6-5; a weak D match, TRBD1 (6 bases). Trimming pared 7 bases from V and 6 bases from J, leaving 21 bases between. Germline CDR1 is MNHEY and CDR2 is SVGAGI. There are 15 residues in the CDR3.

This clone is a singleton in its sample. V and J are TRBV5-6 and TRBJ2-6; D is undetermined. CDR3 size: 15 residues. V lost 0 bases, J lost 3 bases, and 7 bases lay in between. Per germline, CDR1 SGHDT and CDR2 YYEEEE. As DNA, the CDR3 is TGTGCCAGCAGCTTGGGGGGTAATGGGGCCAACGTCCTGACTTTC. It encodes CASSLGGNGANVLTF.

The CDR3 bases are TGTGCCACCAGTTCCCCGACAGAGTCGGAAGCTTTCTTT. This sequence encodes CATSSPTESEAFF. The chain links TRBV15 to TRBJ1-1; D is perhaps TRBD1 (5 bases). The CDR3 contains 13 residues. V was pared by 6 bases and J by 8 bases, with 16 bases between. Germline CDR1 is LNHNV and CDR2 is YYDKDF (reference sequence). The variable domain in full, with the rest retrieved from reference TRBV15 and TRBJ1-1, is DAMVIQNPRYQVTQFGKPVTLSCSQTLNHNVMYWYQQKSSQAPKLLFHYYDKDFNNEADTPDNFQSRRPNTSFCFLDIRSPGLGDTAMYLCATSSPTESEAFFGQGTRLTVV.

This rearrangement joins TRBV27 to TRBJ2-7; tentative D call: TRBD2 (5 bases). Trimming shortened V by 4 bases and J by 0 bases, and 16 bases separated the two germline ends. The CDR3 is made up of 16 amino acids. Germline V gene data show CDR1 as MNHEY and CDR2 as SMNVEV (reference sequence). DNA for the CDR3: TGTGCCAGCAGTTATAGCGCCCCGGCACTCTCCTACGAGCAGTACTTC. This translates into CASSYSAPALSYEQYF.

J is TRBJ2-4 and V is TRBV13, with 9 bases that match TRBD2. The CDR3 loop spans 19 amino acids. V was pared by 5 bases and J by 0 bases, with 14 bases of the junction left unmatched. Germline CDR1 and CDR2: PRHDT and FYEKMQ (reference sequence). CDR3 coding DNA: TGTGCCAGCAGCCCACGGAACCGACTAGCGGACGTAGCCAAAAACATTCAGTACTTC. Translating it yields CASSPRNRLADVAKNIQYF. Filled out from reference TRBV13 and TRBJ2-4, the complete variable domain reads AAGVIQSPRHLIKEKRETATLKCYPIPRHDTVYWYQQGPGQDPQFLISFYEKMQSDKGSIPDRFSAQQFSDYHSELNMSSLELGDSALYFCASSPRNRLADVAKNIQYFGAGTRLSVL.

The chain has TRBV18 and TRBJ2-7; TRBD1 matches 8 bases. The CDR3 length is 19 residues. In germline, CDR1 is KGHSH, CDR2 LQKENI. The V gene end was trimmed by 3 bases and the J gene end by 2 bases; junction bases not matched to a gene: 18. Written as DNA, the CDR3 is TGTGCCAGCTCACCGAGCCGAGACATCCTATGGACAGGGACCTACGAGCAGTACTTC. Translating it yields CASSPSRDILWTGTYEQYF.

The chain is built from TRBV5-1 and TRBJ1-3, with D possibly TRBD1 on 6 matching bases. Germline values: CDR1 SGHRS, CDR2 YFSETQ. The CDR3 sequence is 16 residues long. With 0 bases removed from V and 0 bases from J, the gap between germline ends came to 10 bases. This CDR3 reads CASSLAGQYSGNTIYF. The CDR3 nucleotides are TGCGCCAGCAGCTTGGCTGGACAGTACTCTGGAAACACCATATATTTT.

The chain carries TRBV5-1 and TRBJ2-7; 9 nucleotides align to TRBD2. Germline V gene lookup returns CDR1 SGHRS and CDR2 YFSETQ. The CDR3 consists of 19 residues. Trimming took 4 bases from V and 6 from J; bases not matched to a gene: 23. The CDR3: CASSPKEPRIAGASGEQYF. The DNA of the CDR3 is TGCGCCAGCAGCCCCAAAGAACCCAGAATAGCGGGAGCGTCCGGCGAGCAGTACTTC.

This clone was counted once. The rearrangement links TRBV27 to TRBJ1-1; the D is unclear. V was shortened by 6 bases and J by 2 bases, with 19 bases between the two germline ends. CDR1 is MNHEY, CDR2 SMNVEV, per germline (reference sequence). The CDR3 extends over 16 amino acids. The CDR3 region is CASSPSARWTNTEAFF. DNA for the CDR3: TGTGCCAGCAGCCCCTCGGCCCGATGGACCAACACTGAAGCTTTCTTT.

This clone has just one count. The J gene is TRBJ2-7, the V gene TRBV30; D is undetermined. Per the germline V gene, CDR1 is GTSNPN and CDR2 is SVGIG (reference sequence). This CDR3 is 11 amino acids long. Deletions cut 0 bases from V and 5 bases from J, with 5 bases between. Here the CDR3 reads CAWSVVNEQYF. The CDR3 DNA sequence: TGTGCCTGGAGTGTAGTTAACGAGCAGTACTTC.

The rearrangement links TRBV29-1 to TRBJ2-1; 12 nucleotides line up with TRBD2. CDR1 and CDR2 from the germline V gene are SQVTM and ANQGSEA. The V segment lost 3 bases and the J segment 2 bases; nucleotides outside the gene matches: 17. The CDR3 is 20 amino acids. The CDR3 DNA reads TGCAGCGTTGACCTCACCGATCATACCAGGACTAGCGGGACCTACAATGAGCAGTTCTTC. This codes for CSVDLTDHTRTSGTYNEQFF.

CDR3 nucleotides: TGCAGCGTTACTCCAGGGTTCGGCGAGCAGTACTTC. Translated, it gives CSVTPGFGEQYF. The chain links TRBV29-1 to TRBJ2-7, with D possibly matching TRBD1 (5 bases). Germline CDR1 is SQVTM and CDR2 is ANQGSEA. The CDR3 has 12 residues. Trimming pared 5 bases from V and 6 bases from J, leaving 14 bases between.